This T cell receptor (beta chain) was retrieved from a study of T cells in Graves' hyperthyroidism and ophthalmopathy. About the study: Upon initial diagnosis and before any treatment, peripheral blood was collected.

Ten or more counts support this clonotype. The antigen remains unidentified. The V end was cut by 3 bases, the J end by 5 bases, with 10 bases between. Germline CDR1 and CDR2: SGHDN and FVKESK. CDR3 length equals 13 residues. The TCR beta CDR3 regions underwent amplification using RNA transcripts as the source. TCR CDR3 underwent first-round RT-PCR with the HTBI primer set. TCRdb redid the calling of the multiplex PCR reads with MiXCR, one entry per CDR3 protein. In the table there are about 610,000 distinct CDR3 sequences, roughly 15% of which are singletons. Whole-study findings and limits: From stable hyperthyroidism, ophthalmopathy was separated by a 13 V-J model.

With duration under 3 months, ophthalmopathy was active: Clinical Activity Score at least 3, NOSPECS at least 4. Not enrolled were patients with uncontrolled infection, other autoimmune disease, pregnancy or lactation. The sequence derives from a woman aged 40 to 50 with Graves' ophthalmopathy. The sample consisted of blood. The V and J genes are TRBV14 and TRBJ2-5; D unresolved. The CDR3 DNA sequence: TGTGCCAGCAGCCATTGGGAAGGGGAGACCCAGTACTTC. It codes for CASSHWEGETQYF.